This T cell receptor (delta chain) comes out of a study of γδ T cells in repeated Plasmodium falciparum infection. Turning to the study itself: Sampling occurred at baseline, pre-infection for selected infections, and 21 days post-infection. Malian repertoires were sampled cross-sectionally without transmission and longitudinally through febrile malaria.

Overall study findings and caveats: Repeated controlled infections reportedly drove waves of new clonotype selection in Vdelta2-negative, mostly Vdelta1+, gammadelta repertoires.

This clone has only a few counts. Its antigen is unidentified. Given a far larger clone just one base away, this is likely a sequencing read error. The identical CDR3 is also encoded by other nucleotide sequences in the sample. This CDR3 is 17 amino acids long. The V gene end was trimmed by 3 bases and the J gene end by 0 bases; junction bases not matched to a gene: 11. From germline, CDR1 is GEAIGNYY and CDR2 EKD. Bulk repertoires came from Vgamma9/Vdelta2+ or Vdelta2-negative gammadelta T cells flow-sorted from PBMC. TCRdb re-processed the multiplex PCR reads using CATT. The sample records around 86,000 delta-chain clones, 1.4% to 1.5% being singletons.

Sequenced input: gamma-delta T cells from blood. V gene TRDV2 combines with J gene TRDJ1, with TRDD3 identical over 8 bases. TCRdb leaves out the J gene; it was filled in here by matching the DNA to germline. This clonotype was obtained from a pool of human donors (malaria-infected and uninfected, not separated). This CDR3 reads CACDFYWGIQYTDKLIF. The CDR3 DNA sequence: TGTGCCTGTGACTTTTATTGGGGGATCCAGTACACCGATAAACTCATCTTT.